Following are 4 T cell receptor beta chains from one sample sequenced in a study of cytotoxic CD8 clonotypes in ibrutinib-treated CLL. The method was immunoSEQ multiplex PCR; TCRdb's version includes in-frame clones alone and lacks a portion of them. The table lists 300,000 to 350,000 clones, roughly 85% of them singletons, with over 5% in the top ten. Sequencing used PBMCs, obtained before ibrutinib treatment. The receptors originated from a human donor with chronic lymphocytic leukemia.

The chain is built from TRBV7-2 and TRBJ1-2, with a tentative D call TRBD1 (5 bases). From germline, CDR1 is SGHTA and CDR2 FQGNSA. The CDR3 runs to 17 residues. With 1 base removed from V and 4 bases from J, the gap between germline ends came to 19 bases. The CDR3 reads CASSLGASQGDIYGYTF. CDR3 sequence (DNA): TGTGCCAGCAGCTTAGGTGCAAGTCAGGGCGATATCTATGGCTACACCTTC.

The genes are TRBV5-4 and TRBJ2-2, with 9 bases lining up with TRBD2. The CDR3 totals 16 residues. The V and J ends lost 3 bases and 4 bases, in that order; junction bases with no gene match: 7. Per the germline V gene, CDR1 is SGHNT and CDR2 is YYREEE (reference sequence). The chain's CDR3 is CASSSWTSVPTGELFF. In nucleotides, the CDR3 is TGTGCCAGCAGCTCGTGGACTAGCGTCCCCACCGGGGAGCTGTTTTTT.

The chain combines TRBV7-8 with TRBJ1-5; possibly TRBD1 for D (5 bases). With 4 bases removed from V and 3 bases from J, the gap between germline ends came to 13 bases. The CDR3 contains 15 residues. Germline V gene lookup returns CDR1 SGHVS and CDR2 FQNEAQ. CDR3 residues: CASSSFGTLNQPQHF. The CDR3 DNA is TGTGCCAGCAGCTCCTTTGGGACCCTCAATCAGCCCCAGCATTTT. The whole variable domain, filled in from reference TRBV7-8 and TRBJ1-5, reads GAGVSQSPRYKVAKRGQDVALRCDPISGHVSLFWYQQALGQGPEFLTYFQNEAQLDKSGLPSDRFFAERPEGSVSTLKIQRTQQEDSAVYLCASSSFGTLNQPQHFGDGTRLSIL.

V gene TRBV5-1 combines with J gene TRBJ2-1; 10 bases align to TRBD2. The V gene's germline CDR1 is SGHRS and CDR2 YFSETQ. The CDR3 is 15 residues long. Trimming removed 3 bases from V and 5 bases from J; junction bases left unmatched: 5. The CDR3 is CASSYTSGNHNEQFF. CDR3 DNA sequence: TGCGCCAGCAGCTACACTAGCGGGAACCACAATGAGCAGTTCTTC. Supplemented by reference TRBV5-1 and TRBJ2-1, the full variable domain reads KAGVTQTPRYLIKTRGQQVTLSCSPISGHRSVSWYQQTPGQGLQFLFEYFSETQRNKGNFPGRFSGRQFSNSRSEMNVSTLELGDSALYLCASSYTSGNHNEQFFGPGTRLTVL.